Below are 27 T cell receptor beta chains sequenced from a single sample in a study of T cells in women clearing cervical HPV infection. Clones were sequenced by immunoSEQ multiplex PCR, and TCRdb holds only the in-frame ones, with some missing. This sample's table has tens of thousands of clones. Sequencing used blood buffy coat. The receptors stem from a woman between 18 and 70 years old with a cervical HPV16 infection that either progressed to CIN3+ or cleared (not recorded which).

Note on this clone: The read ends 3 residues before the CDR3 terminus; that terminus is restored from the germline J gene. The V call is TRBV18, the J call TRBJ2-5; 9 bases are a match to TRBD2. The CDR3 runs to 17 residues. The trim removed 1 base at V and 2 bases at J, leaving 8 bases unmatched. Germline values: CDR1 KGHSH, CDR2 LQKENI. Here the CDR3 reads CASSPRSTSGFQETQYF. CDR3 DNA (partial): TGTGCCAGCTCACCACGATCGACTAGCGGATTTCAAGAGACC.

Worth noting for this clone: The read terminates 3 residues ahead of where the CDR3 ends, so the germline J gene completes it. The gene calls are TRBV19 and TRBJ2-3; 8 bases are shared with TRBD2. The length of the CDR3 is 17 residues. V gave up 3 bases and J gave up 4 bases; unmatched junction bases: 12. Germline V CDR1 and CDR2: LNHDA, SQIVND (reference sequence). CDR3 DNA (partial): TGTGCCAGTAGTATCGGGACGGGGGGGCCTGGGGCAGATACG. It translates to CASSIGTGGPGADT. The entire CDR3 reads CASSIGTGGPGADTQYF.

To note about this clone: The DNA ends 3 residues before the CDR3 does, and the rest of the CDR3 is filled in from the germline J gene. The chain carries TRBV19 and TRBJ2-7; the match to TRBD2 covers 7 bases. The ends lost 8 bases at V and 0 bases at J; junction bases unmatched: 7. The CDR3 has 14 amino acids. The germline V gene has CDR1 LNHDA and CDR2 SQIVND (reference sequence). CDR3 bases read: TGTGCCAGTTCTTCAACTAGCGACTCCTACGAG. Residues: CASSSTSDSYE. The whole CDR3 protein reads CASSSTSDSYEQYF.

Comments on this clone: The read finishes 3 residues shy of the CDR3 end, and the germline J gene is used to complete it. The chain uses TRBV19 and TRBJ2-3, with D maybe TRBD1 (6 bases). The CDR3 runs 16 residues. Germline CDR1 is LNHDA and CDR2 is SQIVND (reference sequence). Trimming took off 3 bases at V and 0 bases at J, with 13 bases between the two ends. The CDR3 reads CASSMLGTPSTDTQYF. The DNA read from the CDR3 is TGTGCCAGTAGTATGCTAGGGACACCTAGCACAGATACG. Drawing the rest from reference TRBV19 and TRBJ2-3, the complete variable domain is DGGITQSPKYLFRKEGQNVTLSCEQNLNHDAMYWYRQDPGQGLRLIYYSQIVNDFQKGDIAEGYSVSREKKESFPLTVTSAQKNPTAFYLCASSMLGTPSTDTQYFGPGTRLTVL.

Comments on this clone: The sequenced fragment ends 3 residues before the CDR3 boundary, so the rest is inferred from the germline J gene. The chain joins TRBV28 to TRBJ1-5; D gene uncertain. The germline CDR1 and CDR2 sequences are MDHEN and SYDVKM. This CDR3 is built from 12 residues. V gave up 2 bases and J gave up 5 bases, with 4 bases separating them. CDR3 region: CASSLIDQPQHF. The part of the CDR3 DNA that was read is TGTGCCAGCAGTTTAATAGATCAGCCC.

CDR3 sequence: CASSFYRVDSPLHF. CDR3 bases read: TGTGCCAGCAGCTTCTACAGGGTTGATTCACCC. The chain couples TRBV11-2 to TRBJ1-6, with D perhaps TRBD1 (6 bases). The read stops 3 residues short of the end of the CDR3; the missing end is completed from the germline J gene. The germline gives CDR1 SGHAT, CDR2 FQNNGV. This CDR3 spans 14 amino acids. Deletions cut 3 bases from V and 8 bases from J, with 11 bases between.

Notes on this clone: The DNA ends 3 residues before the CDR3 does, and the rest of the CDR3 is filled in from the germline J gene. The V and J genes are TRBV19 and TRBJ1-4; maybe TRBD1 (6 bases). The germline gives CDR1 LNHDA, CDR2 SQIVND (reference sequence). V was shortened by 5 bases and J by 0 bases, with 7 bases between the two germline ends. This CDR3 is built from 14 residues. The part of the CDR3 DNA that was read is TGTGCCAGTAGTGGACAGCCAACTAATGAAAAA. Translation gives CASSGQPTNEK. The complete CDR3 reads CASSGQPTNEKLFF.

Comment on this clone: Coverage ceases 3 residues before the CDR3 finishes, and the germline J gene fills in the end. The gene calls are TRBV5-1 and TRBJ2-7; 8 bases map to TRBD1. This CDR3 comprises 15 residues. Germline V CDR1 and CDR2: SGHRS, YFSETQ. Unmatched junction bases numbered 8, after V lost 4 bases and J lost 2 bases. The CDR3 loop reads CASSPTDRDPYEQYF. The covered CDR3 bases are TGCGCCAGCAGCCCTACGGACAGGGATCCCTACGAG.

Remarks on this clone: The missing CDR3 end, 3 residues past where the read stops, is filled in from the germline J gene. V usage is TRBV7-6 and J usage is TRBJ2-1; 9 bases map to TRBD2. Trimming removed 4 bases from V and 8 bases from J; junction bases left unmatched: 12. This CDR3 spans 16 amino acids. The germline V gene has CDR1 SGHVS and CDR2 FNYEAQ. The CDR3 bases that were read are TGTGCCAGCAGCTACAGGGCAATGCGGGAGGGGGATGAG. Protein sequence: CASSYRAMREGDE. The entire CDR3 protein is CASSYRAMREGDEQFF.

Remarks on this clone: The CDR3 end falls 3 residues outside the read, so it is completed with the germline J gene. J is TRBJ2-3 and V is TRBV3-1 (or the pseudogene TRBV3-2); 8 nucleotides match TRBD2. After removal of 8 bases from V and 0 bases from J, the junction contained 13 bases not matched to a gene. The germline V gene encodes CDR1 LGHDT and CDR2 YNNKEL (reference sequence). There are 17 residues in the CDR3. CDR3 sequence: CASRTFYSGTSTDTQYF. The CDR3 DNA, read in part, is TGTGCCAGCCGGACTTTTTATAGCGGGACTAGCACAGATACG.

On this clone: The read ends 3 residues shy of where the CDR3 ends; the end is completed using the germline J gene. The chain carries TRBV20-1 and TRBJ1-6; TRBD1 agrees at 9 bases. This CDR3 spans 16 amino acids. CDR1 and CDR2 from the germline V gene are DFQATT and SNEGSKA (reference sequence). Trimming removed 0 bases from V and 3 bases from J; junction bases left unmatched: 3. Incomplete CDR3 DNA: TGCAGTGCTAGAGAACCGGGACAGGGCTATAATTCACCC. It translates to CSAREPGQGYNSP. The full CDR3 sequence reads CSAREPGQGYNSPLHF.

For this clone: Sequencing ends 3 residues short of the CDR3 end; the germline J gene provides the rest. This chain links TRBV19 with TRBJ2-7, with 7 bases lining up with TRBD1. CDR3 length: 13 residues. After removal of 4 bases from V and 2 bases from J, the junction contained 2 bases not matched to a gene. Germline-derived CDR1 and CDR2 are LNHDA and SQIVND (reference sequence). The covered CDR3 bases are TGTGCCAGTAGTAAGGGACAGCCCTACGAG. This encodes CASSKGQPYE. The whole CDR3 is CASSKGQPYEQYF.

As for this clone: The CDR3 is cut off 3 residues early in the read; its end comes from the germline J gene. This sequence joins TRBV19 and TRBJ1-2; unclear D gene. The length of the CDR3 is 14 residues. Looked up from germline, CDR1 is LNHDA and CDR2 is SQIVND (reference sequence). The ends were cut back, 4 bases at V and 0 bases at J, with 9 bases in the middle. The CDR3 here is CASSTVPTNYGYTF. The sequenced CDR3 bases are TGTGCCAGTAGTACCGTGCCTACTAACTATGGC.

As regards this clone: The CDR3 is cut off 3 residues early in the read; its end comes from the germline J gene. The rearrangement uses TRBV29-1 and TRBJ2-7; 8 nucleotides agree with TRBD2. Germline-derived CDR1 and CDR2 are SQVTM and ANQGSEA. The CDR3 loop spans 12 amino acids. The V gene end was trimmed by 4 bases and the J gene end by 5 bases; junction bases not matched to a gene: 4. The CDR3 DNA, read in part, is TGCAGCGTTGTCGACGGGGGGGACGAG. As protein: CSVVDGGDE. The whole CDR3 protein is CSVVDGGDEQYF.

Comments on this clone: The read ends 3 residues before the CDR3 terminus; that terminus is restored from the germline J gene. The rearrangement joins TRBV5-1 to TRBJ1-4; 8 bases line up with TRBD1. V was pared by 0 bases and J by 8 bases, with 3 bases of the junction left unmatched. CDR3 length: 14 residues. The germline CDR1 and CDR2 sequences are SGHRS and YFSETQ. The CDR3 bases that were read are TGCGCCAGCAGCTTGGCTACAGGGGGGGAAAAA. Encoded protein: CASSLATGGEK. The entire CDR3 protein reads CASSLATGGEKLFF.

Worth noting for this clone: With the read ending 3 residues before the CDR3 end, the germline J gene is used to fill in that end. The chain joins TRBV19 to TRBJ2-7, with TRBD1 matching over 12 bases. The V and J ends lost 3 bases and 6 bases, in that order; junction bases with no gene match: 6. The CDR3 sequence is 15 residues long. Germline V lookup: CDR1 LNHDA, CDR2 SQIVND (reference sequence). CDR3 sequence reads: CASSIHGTGGSEQYF. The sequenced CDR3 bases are TGTGCCAGTAGTATTCATGGGACAGGGGGCTCCGAG.

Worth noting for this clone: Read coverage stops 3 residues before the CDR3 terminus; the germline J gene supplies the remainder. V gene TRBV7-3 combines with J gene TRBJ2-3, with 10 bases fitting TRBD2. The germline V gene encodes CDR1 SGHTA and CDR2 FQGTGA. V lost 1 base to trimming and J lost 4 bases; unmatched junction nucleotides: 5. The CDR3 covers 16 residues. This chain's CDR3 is CASSLMIAGGADTQYF. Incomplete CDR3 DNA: TGTGCCAGCAGCTTAATGATAGCGGGAGGCGCAGATACG.

The sequenced part of the CDR3 DNA is TGTGCCAGCAGCTTGGTAGGGTTTTACGAG. Translation gives CASSLVGFYE. From start to end, the CDR3 is CASSLVGFYEAFF. The chain uses TRBV7-9 and TRBJ1-1; no reliable D call. The read falls 3 residues short of the CDR3 end, and the missing part is taken from the germline J gene. Germline V CDR1 and CDR2: SEHNR, FQNEAQ (reference sequence). The CDR3 runs to 13 residues. The full variable domain, its missing parts supplied by reference TRBV7-9 and TRBJ1-1, is DTGVSQNPRHKITKRGQNVTFRCDPISEHNRLYWYRQTLGQGPEFLTYFQNEAQLEKSRLLSDRFSAERPKGSFSTLEIQRTEQGDSAMYLCASSLVGFYEAFFGQGTRLTVV.

The CDR3 region is CSARRPGNQPQHF. The sequenced CDR3 bases are TGCAGTGCTAGGCGCCCGGGCAATCAGCCC. This chain links TRBV20-1 with TRBJ1-5; no reliable D call. The read is 3 residues too short to cover the CDR3 end, so that end is filled in from the germline J gene. Germline CDR1 reads DFQATT; CDR2 reads SNEGSKA (reference sequence). The CDR3 is 13 amino acids. V lost 3 bases to trimming and J lost 2 bases, with 8 bases between them.

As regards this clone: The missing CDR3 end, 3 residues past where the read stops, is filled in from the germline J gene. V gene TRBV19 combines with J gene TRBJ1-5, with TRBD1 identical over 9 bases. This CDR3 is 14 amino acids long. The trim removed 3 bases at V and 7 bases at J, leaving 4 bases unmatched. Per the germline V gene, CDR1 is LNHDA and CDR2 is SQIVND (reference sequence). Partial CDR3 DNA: TGTGCCAGTAGTATCGGGACAGGGCGACAGCCC. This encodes CASSIGTGRQP. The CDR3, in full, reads CASSIGTGRQPQHF.

The CDR3 loop is CASMRGTEAFF. The sequenced part of the CDR3 DNA is TGTGCCAGCATGAGGGGGACGGAA. The chain employs TRBV6-2 or TRBV6-3 and TRBJ1-1; D might be TRBD1 (6 bases). The read comes to an end 3 residues before the CDR3 does, leaving the germline J gene to fill in the end. This CDR3 is 11 amino acids long. CDR1 MNHEY and CDR2 SVGEGT come from the germline V gene.

This chain's CDR3 is CASSPSRDRESEAFF. The DNA read from the CDR3 is TGTGCCAGCTCACCATCTCGGGACAGGGAGTCGGAA. This chain connects TRBV18 to TRBJ1-1; the match to TRBD1 covers 9 bases. The read comes to an end 3 residues before the CDR3 does, leaving the germline J gene to fill in the end. The CDR3 loop spans 15 amino acids. Germline values: CDR1 KGHSH, CDR2 LQKENI.

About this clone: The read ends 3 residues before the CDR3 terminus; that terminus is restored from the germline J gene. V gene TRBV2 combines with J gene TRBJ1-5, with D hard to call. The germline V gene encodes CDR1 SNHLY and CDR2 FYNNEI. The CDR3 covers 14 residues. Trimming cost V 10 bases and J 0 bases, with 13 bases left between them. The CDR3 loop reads CATARGNSNQPQHF. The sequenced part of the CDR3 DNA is TGTGCCACCGCCCGGGGAAATAGCAATCAGCCC.

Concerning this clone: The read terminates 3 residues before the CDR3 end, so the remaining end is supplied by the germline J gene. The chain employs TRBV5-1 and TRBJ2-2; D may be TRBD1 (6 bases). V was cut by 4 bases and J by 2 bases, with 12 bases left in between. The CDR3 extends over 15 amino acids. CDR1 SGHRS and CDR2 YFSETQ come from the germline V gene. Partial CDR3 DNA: TGCGCCAGCAGCCTACAGGGCTCCAACACCGGGGAG. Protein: CASSLQGSNTGE. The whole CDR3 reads CASSLQGSNTGELFF.

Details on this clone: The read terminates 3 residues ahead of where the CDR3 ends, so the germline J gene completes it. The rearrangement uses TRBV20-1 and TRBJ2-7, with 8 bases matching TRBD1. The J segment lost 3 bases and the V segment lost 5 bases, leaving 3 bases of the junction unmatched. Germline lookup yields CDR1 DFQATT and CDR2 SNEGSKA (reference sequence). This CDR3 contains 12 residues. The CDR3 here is CSAAGGGYEQYF. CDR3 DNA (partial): TGCAGTGCTGCAGGGGGCGGCTACGAG.

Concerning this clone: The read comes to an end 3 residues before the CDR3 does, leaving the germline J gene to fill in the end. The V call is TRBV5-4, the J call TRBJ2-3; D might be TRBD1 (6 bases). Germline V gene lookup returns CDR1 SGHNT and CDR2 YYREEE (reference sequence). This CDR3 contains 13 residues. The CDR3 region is CASSLGQEETQYF. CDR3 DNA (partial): TGTGCCAGCAGCTTGGGACAGGAGGAGACG.

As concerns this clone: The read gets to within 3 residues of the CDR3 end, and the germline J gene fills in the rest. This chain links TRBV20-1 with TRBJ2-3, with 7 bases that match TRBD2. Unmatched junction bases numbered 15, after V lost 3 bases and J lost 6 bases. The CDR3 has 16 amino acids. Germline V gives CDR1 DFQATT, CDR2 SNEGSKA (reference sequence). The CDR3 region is CSARGTGSGSWDTQYF. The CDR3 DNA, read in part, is TGCAGTGCTAGGGGTACGGGTAGCGGGTCTTGGGATACG.